These T cell receptor beta chains were read from a single sample in a study of Ad26.COV2.S vaccination and SARS-CoV-2 variants. Assay: immunoSEQ multiplex PCR; the TCRdb copy retains only in-frame clones and omits some. The profile shows 360,000 or so clones, around 90% of them singletons. The source was peripheral blood, collected in a trial of Ad26.COV2.S vaccine versus placebo. Receptor source: a person between 18 and 59 years old who received the Ad26.COV2.S COVID-19 vaccine or a placebo. CDR3s include the opening cysteine and the closing phenylalanine or tryptophan. D genes are given only for firm matches. Clone size is not always given. Where it is, it says once, few, many or a class for expanded clones.

D gene: NA; clone size: NA; J gene: TRBJ1-1; V gene: TRBV20-1; CDR3 DNA: TGCAGTGCTAAGGAGGCCACTGAAGCTTTCTTT; CDR3 protein: CSAKEATEAFF
D gene: TRBD2; clone size: NA; J gene: TRBJ2-3; V gene: TRBV9; CDR3 DNA: TGTGCCAGCAGCGTAGCCCCGACTAGCGGGGGGGTAGATACGCAGTATTTT; CDR3 protein: CASSVAPTSGGVDTQYF
D gene: NA; clone size: NA; J gene: TRBJ1-3; V gene: TRBV5-1; CDR3 DNA: TGCGCCAGCAGCTCCCTTGGGTCTAGCTCTGGAAACACCATATATTTT; CDR3 protein: CASSSLGSSSGNTIYF
D gene: NA; clone size: NA; J gene: TRBJ1-4; V gene: TRBV30; CDR3 DNA: TGTGCCTGGAGTGTACAGGAGGGCGAAGTTGAAAAACTGTTTTTT; CDR3 protein: CAWSVQEGEVEKLFF
D gene: NA; clone size: NA; J gene: TRBJ1-6; V gene: TRBV12-5; CDR3 DNA: TGTGCTAGTGGTTCAAAGGATAATTCACCCCTCCACTTT; CDR3 protein: CASGSKDNSPLHF
D gene: NA; clone size: NA; J gene: TRBJ1-5; V gene: TRBV18; CDR3 DNA: TGTGCCAGCTCACCACAGGGCTTCAAGGAGCCCCAGCATTTT; CDR3 protein: CASSPQGFKEPQHF
D gene: TRBD1; clone size: once; J gene: TRBJ2-6; V gene: TRBV18; CDR3 DNA: TGTGCCAGCTCACCCGACAGGGGGGCTGGGGCCAACGTCCTGACTTTC; CDR3 protein: CASSPDRGAGANVLTF
D gene: NA; clone size: NA; J gene: TRBJ2-5; V gene: TRBV4-3; CDR3 DNA: TGCGCCAGCAGCCGGTCCCGGGACCGAAAAGAGACCCAGTACTTC; CDR3 protein: CASSRSRDRKETQYF
D gene: NA; clone size: NA; J gene: TRBJ2-3; V gene: TRBV4-1; CDR3 DNA: TGCGCCAGCAGCCCCGGGGCAGGGAGCAGGAATACGCAGTATTTT; CDR3 protein: CASSPGAGSRNTQYF
D gene: NA; clone size: once; J gene: TRBJ1-4; V gene: TRBV2; CDR3 DNA: TGTGCCAGCGGCTCCCGGGGGTACGATGAAAAACTGTTTTTT; CDR3 protein: CASGSRGYDEKLFF
D gene: NA; clone size: NA; J gene: TRBJ1-1; V gene: TRBV21-1; CDR3 DNA: TGTGCCAGCAAAGAGGGGGGGCGAGAGAGCCTATACCACGAACCCAACCCCACTGAAGCTTTCTTT; CDR3 protein: CASKEGGRESLYHEPNPTEAFF
D gene: TRBD1; clone size: NA; J gene: TRBJ2-7; V gene: TRBV6-5; CDR3 DNA: TGTGCCAGCAGTTACTCTCGGACAGGGGTCTACGAGCAGTACTTC; CDR3 protein: CASSYSRTGVYEQYF
D gene: NA; clone size: NA; J gene: TRBJ2-7; V gene: TRBV30; CDR3 DNA: TGTGCCCGGTCCAGGGACGCAGACTCCTACGAGCAGTACTTC; CDR3 protein: CARSRDADSYEQYF
D gene: TRBD2; clone size: NA; J gene: TRBJ2-2; V gene: TRBV9; CDR3 DNA: TGTGCCAGCAGCTCCCTTAGCGGGGGCGACCGAGACACCGGGGAGCTGTTTTTT; CDR3 protein: CASSSLSGGDRDTGELFF
D gene: NA; clone size: NA; J gene: TRBJ1-4; V gene: TRBV27; CDR3 DNA: TGTGCCAGCAGTTTATCGAGCGGCAGCGGTGAAAAACTGTTTTTT; CDR3 protein: CASSLSSGSGEKLFF
D gene: NA; clone size: NA; J gene: TRBJ2-1; V gene: TRBV30; CDR3 DNA: TGTGCCTGGAGTGGATTGGGGGAGCAGTTCTTC; CDR3 protein: CAWSGLGEQFF
D gene: NA; clone size: NA; J gene: TRBJ1-2; V gene: TRBV6-1; CDR3 DNA: TGTGCCAGCAGTGAAGTCGGCAGGGTAAACTATGGCTACACCTTC; CDR3 protein: CASSEVGRVNYGYTF
D gene: NA; clone size: NA; J gene: TRBJ1-6; V gene: TRBV5-1; CDR3 DNA: TGCGCCAGCAGCTTGGGCGTGGGGGGAAATTCACCCCTCCACTTT; CDR3 protein: CASSLGVGGNSPLHF
D gene: NA; clone size: NA; J gene: TRBJ1-1; V gene: TRBV5-1; CDR3 DNA: TGCGCCAGCAGCTTTGCCAGTTCCACTGAAGCTTTCTTT; CDR3 protein: CASSFASSTEAFF
D gene: TRBD1; clone size: once; J gene: TRBJ1-2; V gene: TRBV5-5; CDR3 DNA: TGTGCCAGCAGCACCCGACAGGGGGTTTTTGCTGGCTACACCTTC; CDR3 protein: CASSTRQGVFAGYTF
D gene: TRBD1; clone size: NA; J gene: TRBJ2-6; V gene: TRBV11-2; CDR3 DNA: TGTGCCAGCAGCATACCCCGGGACAGCTTCTCTGGGGCCAACGTCCTGACTTTC; CDR3 protein: CASSIPRDSFSGANVLTF
D gene: NA; clone size: NA; J gene: TRBJ2-7; V gene: TRBV7-8; CDR3 DNA: TGTGCCAGCAGCCCCGCAGCAACCTACGAGCAGTACTTC; CDR3 protein: CASSPAATYEQYF
D gene: NA; clone size: NA; J gene: TRBJ1-1; V gene: TRBV7-9; CDR3 DNA: TGTGCCAGCCGACTACAGGGAAGCACTGAAGCTTTCTTT; CDR3 protein: CASRLQGSTEAFF
D gene: NA; clone size: NA; J gene: TRBJ1-4; V gene: TRBV19; CDR3 DNA: TGTGCCAGTAGTCTCACAGAGGGCGCAACTAATGAAAAACTGTTTTTT; CDR3 protein: CASSLTEGATNEKLFF
D gene: NA; clone size: NA; J gene: TRBJ1-2; V gene: TRBV3-1/TRBV3-2; CDR3 DNA: TGTGCCAGCAGCCAAAGGGGAAGTGCCGGGGTCGGCTACACCTTC; CDR3 protein: CASSQRGSAGVGYTF
D gene: NA; clone size: NA; J gene: TRBJ1-2; V gene: TRBV6-2/TRBV6-3; CDR3 DNA: TGTGCCAGCAGCCCCATGGAAACAGGAATCTATGGCTACACCTTC; CDR3 protein: CASSPMETGIYGYTF
D gene: NA; clone size: NA; J gene: TRBJ1-3; V gene: TRBV5-4; CDR3 DNA: TGTGCCAGCAGCTCGATTCCGGGTCCATCTGGAAACACCATATATTTT; CDR3 protein: CASSSIPGPSGNTIYF
D gene: NA; clone size: NA; J gene: TRBJ2-5; V gene: TRBV27; CDR3 DNA: TGTGCCAGCAGTTCTAGCTGGGGTGGGGAGACCCAGTACTTC; CDR3 protein: CASSSSWGGETQYF
D gene: NA; clone size: NA; J gene: TRBJ1-3; V gene: TRBV2; CDR3 DNA: TGTGCCAGCAGCCAAACGGGTATTGGAAACACCATATATTTT; CDR3 protein: CASSQTGIGNTIYF
D gene: NA; clone size: once; J gene: TRBJ2-2; V gene: TRBV7-3; CDR3 DNA: TGTGCCAGCAGCCCCGACTTAGCCGGGGAGCTGTTTTTT; CDR3 protein: CASSPDLAGELFF
D gene: NA; clone size: few; J gene: TRBJ1-1; V gene: TRBV19; CDR3 DNA: TGTGCCAGTACTCAGGACAGAGGGTACACTGAAGCTTTCTTT; CDR3 protein: CASTQDRGYTEAFF
D gene: TRBD1; clone size: NA; J gene: TRBJ2-1; V gene: TRBV11-3; CDR3 DNA: TGTGCCAGCAGCAACCGGGACAGTTACAATGAGCAGTTCTTC; CDR3 protein: CASSNRDSYNEQFF
D gene: TRBD1; clone size: NA; J gene: TRBJ2-3; V gene: TRBV29-1; CDR3 DNA: TGCAGCGTTGTGGGACAGGCCGGAGATACGCAGTATTTT; CDR3 protein: CSVVGQAGDTQYF
D gene: TRBD1; clone size: once; J gene: TRBJ1-1; V gene: TRBV10-3; CDR3 DNA: TGTGCCATCAGAGTGGACAGGGGGCCCACTGAAGCTTTCTTT; CDR3 protein: CAIRVDRGPTEAFF
D gene: NA; clone size: NA; J gene: TRBJ2-7; V gene: TRBV6-5; CDR3 DNA: TGTGCCAGCAGTCTTTACGACCGGCCTAACTACGAGCAGTACTTC; CDR3 protein: CASSLYDRPNYEQYF
D gene: NA; clone size: NA; J gene: TRBJ1-2; V gene: TRBV27; CDR3 DNA: TGTGCCAGCAGGCGGCGCGGGGCTAACTATGGCTACACCTTC; CDR3 protein: CASRRRGANYGYTF
D gene: NA; clone size: NA; J gene: TRBJ2-7; V gene: TRBV7-9; CDR3 DNA: TGTGCCAGCAGCTTTTACCAAGGGATCGAGCAGTACTTC; CDR3 protein: CASSFYQGIEQYF